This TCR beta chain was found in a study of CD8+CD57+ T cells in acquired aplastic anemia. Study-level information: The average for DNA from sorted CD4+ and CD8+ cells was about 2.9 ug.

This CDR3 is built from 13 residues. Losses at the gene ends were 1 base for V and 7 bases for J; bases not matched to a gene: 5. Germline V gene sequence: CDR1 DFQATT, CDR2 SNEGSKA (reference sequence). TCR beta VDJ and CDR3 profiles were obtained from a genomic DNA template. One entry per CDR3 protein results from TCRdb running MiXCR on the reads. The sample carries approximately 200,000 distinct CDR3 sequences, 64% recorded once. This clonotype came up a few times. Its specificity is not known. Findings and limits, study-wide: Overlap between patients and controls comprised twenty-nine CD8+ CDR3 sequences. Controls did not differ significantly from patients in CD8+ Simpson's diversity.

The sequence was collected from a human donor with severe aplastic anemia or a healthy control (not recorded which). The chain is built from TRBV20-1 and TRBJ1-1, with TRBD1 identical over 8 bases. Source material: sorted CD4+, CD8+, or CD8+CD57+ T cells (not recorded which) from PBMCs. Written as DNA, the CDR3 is TGCAGTGCTAGAGTGGGGGACAGGCTTGAAGCTTTCTTT. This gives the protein CSARVGDRLEAFF.